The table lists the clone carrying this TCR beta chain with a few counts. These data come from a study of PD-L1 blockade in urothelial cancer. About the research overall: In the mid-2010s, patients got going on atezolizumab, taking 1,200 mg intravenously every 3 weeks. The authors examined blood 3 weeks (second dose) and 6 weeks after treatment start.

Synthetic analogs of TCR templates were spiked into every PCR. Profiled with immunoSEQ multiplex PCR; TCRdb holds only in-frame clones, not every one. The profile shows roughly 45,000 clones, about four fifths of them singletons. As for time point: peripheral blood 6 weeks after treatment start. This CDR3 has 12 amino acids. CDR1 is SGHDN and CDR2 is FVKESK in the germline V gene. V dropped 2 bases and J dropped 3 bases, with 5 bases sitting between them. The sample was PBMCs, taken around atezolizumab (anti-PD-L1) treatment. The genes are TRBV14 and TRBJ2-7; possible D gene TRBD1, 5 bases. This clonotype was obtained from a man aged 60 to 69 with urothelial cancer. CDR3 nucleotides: TGTGCCAGCAGCCAAAGGGGCTACGAGCAGTACTTC. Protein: CASSQRGYEQYF. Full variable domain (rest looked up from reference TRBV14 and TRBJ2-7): EAGVTQFPSHSVIEKGQTVTLRCDPISGHDNLYWYRRVMGKEIKFLLHFVKESKQDESGMPNNRFLAERTGGTYSTLKVQPAELEDSGVYFCASSQRGYEQYFGPGTRLTVT.